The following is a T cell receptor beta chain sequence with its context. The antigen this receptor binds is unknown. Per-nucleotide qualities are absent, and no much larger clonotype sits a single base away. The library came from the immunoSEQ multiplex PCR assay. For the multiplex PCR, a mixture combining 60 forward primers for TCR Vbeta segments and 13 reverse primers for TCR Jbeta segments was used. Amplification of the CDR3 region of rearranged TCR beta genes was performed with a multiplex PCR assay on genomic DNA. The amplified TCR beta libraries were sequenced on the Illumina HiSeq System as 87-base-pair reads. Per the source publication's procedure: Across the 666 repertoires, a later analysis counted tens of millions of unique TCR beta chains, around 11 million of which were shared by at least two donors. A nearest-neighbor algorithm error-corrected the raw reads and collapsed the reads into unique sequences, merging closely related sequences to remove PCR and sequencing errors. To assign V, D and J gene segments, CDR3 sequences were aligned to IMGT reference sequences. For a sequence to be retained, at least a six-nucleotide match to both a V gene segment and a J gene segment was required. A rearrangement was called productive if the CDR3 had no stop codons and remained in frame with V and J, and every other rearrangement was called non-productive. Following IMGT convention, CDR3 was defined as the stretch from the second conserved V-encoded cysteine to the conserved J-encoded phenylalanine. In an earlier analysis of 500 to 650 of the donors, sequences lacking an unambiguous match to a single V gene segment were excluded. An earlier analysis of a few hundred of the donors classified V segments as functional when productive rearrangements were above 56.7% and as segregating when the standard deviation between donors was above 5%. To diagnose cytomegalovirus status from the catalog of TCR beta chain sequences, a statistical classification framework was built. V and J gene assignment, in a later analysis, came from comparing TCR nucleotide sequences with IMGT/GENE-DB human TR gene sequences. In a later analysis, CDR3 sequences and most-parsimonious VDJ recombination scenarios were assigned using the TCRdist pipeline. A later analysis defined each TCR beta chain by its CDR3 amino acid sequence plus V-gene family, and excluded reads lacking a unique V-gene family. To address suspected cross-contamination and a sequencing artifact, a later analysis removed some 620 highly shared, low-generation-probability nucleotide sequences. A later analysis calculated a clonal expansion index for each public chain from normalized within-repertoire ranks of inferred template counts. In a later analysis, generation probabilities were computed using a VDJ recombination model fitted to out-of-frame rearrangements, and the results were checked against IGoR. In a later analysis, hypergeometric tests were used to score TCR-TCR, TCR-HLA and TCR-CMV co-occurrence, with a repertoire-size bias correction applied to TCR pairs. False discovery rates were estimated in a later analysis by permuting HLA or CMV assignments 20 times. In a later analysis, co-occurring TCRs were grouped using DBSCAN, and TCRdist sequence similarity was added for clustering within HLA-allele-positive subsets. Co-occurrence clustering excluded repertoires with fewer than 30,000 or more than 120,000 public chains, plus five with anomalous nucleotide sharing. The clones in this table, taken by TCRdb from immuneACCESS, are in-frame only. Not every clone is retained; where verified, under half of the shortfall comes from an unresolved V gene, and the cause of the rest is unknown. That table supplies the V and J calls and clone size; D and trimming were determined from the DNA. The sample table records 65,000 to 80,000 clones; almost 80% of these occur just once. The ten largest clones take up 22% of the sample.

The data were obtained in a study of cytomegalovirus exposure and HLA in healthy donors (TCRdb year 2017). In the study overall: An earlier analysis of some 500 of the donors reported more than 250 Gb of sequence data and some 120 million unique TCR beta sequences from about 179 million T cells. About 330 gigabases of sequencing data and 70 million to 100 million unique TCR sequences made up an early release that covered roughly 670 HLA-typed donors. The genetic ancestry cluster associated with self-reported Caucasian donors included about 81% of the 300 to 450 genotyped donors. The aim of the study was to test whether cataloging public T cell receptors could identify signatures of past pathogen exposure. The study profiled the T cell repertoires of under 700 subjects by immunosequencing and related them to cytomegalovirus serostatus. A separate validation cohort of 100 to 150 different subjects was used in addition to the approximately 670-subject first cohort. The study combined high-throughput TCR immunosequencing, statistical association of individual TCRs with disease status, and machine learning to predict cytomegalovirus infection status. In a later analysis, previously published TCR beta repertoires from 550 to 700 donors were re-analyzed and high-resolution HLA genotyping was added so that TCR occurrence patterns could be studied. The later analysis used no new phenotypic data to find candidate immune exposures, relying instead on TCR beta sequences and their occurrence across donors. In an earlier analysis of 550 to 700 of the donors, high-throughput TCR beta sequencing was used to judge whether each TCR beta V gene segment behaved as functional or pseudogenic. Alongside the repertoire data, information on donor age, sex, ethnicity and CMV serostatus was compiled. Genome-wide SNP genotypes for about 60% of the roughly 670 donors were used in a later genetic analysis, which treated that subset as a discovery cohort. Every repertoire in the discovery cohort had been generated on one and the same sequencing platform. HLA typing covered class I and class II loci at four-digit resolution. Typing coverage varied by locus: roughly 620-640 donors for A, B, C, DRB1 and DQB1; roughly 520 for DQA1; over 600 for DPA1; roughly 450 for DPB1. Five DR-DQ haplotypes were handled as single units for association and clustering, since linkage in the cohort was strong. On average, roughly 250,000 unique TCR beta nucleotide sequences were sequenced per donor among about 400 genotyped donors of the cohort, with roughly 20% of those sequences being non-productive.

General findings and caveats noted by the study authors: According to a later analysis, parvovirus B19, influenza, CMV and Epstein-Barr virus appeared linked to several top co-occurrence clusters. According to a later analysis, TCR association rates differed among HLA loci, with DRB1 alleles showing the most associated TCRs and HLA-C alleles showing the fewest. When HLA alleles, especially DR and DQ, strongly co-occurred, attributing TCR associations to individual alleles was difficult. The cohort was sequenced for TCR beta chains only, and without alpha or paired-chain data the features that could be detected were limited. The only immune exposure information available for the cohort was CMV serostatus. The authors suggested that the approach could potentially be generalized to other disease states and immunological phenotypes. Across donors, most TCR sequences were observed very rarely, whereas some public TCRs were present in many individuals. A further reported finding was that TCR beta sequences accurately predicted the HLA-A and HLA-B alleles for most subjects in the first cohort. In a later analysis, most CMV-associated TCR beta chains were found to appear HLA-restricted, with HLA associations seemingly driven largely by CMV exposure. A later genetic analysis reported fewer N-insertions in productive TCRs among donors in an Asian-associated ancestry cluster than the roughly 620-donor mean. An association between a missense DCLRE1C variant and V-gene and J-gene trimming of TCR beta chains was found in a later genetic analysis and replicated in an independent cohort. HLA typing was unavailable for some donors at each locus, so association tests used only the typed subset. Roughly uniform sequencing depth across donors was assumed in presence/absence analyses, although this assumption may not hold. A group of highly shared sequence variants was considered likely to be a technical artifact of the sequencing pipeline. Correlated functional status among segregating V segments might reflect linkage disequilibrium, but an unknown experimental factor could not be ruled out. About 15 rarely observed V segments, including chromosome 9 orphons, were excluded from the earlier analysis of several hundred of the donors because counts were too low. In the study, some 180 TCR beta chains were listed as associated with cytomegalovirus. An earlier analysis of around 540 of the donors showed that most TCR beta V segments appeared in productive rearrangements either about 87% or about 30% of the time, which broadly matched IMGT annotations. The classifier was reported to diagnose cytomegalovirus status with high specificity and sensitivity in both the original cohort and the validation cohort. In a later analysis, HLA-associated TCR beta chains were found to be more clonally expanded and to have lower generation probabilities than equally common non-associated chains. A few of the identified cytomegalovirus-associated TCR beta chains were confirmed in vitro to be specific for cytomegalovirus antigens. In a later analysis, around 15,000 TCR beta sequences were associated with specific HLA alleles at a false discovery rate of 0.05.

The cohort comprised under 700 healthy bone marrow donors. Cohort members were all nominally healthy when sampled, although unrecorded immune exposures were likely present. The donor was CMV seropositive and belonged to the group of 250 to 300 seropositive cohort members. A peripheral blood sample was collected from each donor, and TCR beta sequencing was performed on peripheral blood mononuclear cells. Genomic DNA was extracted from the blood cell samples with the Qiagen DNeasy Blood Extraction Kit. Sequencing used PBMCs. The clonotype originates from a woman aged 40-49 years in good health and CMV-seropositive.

The CDR3 corresponds to CASSSTGPNEKLFF. The DNA sequence is TGCGCCAGCAGCTCGACAGGACCTAATGAAAAACTGTTTTTT. This chain is built from TRBV5-1 and TRBJ1-4; a tentative D match to TRBD1 spans 6 bases. Reading from cysteine to phenylalanine, the CDR3 counts 14 amino acids. Only the CDR3 region is kept as DNA, spanning 42 bases read in frame from base 1. V and J are truncated by 3 bases and 3 bases respectively, leaving an intervening sequence of 9 bases. CDR1 and CDR2 are drawn from the germline V gene: SGHRS, YFSETQ.